A selection of T cell receptor beta chains follows, all from one sample in a study of PD-1 blockade in mismatch repair-deficient tumors. The table came from immunoSEQ multiplex PCR; TCRdb's copy has only in-frame clones and leaves some out. The sample yields 90,000 to 120,000 clones, approximately 83% seen once. Sequencing was performed on peripheral blood, taken 35 to 37 weeks after starting pembrolizumab. These receptors all come from an adult with mismatch repair-deficient cancer. CDR3s include the opening cysteine and the closing phenylalanine or tryptophan. A D gene is named only where the DNA matches it firmly. Expanded clones get a size class; other rows say once, few or many, or leave the size out.

>TRBV25-1|.|TRBJ1-2|few
TGTGCCAGCAGTGGGGATGTCTATGGCTACACCTTC
CASSGDVYGYTF
>TRBV27|.|TRBJ2-1|.
TGTGCCAGCAGTTTTTACGGGACGGCAGAAAATGAGCAGTTCTTC
CASSFYGTAENEQFF
>TRBV5-6|.|TRBJ1-4|few
TGTGCCAGCAGCTTCGCGTCACAACTCAATGAAAAACTGTTTTTT
CASSFASQLNEKLFF
>TRBV4-3|.|TRBJ2-2|.
TGCGCCAGCAGCCAAGATTCAGGGACGAACACCGGGGAGCTGTTTTTT
CASSQDSGTNTGELFF
>TRBV5-1|TRBD1|TRBJ1-1|.
TGCGCCAGCAGCTTAGGACAGGGGGTTCAAGCTTTCTTT
CASSLGQGVQAFF
>TRBV12-5|TRBD2|TRBJ2-5|.
TGTGCTAGTGGCATGGGGGGGGTCGGGGAGACCCAGTACTTC
CASGMGGVGETQYF
>TRBV7-6|TRBD1|TRBJ1-1|.
TGTGCCAGCAGCTTAGGAAGGGGAGGGGGCGCCGCTGAAGCTTTCTTT
CASSLGRGGGAAEAFF
>TRBV4-1|.|TRBJ1-1|.
TGCGCCAGTAGGACTCTACTGAACACTGAAGCTTTCTTT
CASRTLLNTEAFF
>TRBV19|TRBD1|TRBJ2-7|.
TGTGCCAGTAGGGGGGACAGAAACTACGAGCAGTACTTC
CASRGDRNYEQYF
>TRBV5-1|.|TRBJ2-7|.
TGCGCCAGCAGGCCCCAACCAGGGGACTACGAGCAGTACTTC
CASRPQPGDYEQYF
>TRBV7-2|TRBD1|TRBJ2-1|.
TGTGCCAGCAGCTCCGACAGGGTTTTGAATGAGCAGTTCTTC
CASSSDRVLNEQFF
>TRBV7-2|.|TRBJ1-1|.
TGTGCCAGCAGCTTAGAACGGAACACTGAAGCTTTCTTT
CASSLERNTEAFF
>TRBV27|.|TRBJ2-1|.
TGTGCCAGCAGTCCCTATTGGGGGAGGCCCGACAATGAGCAGTTCTTC
CASSPYWGRPDNEQFF
>TRBV7-9|TRBD2|TRBJ2-2|.
TGTGCCAGCAGCCCATACGGGACTAGCGGTGCCAACCGGGAGCTGTTTTTT
CASSPYGTSGANRELFF
>TRBV4-1|.|TRBJ1-5|.
TGCGCCAGCAGCCAGGGTCGCAATCAGCCCCAGCATTTT
CASSQGRNQPQHF
>TRBV4-2|.|TRBJ1-5|.
TGTGCCAGCAGCCTGGTGGATTATAGCAATCAGCCCCAGCATTTT
CASSLVDYSNQPQHF
>TRBV18|.|TRBJ2-5|.
TGTGCCAGCTCCCCCGGACTAAAAGAGACCCAGTACTTC
CASSPGLKETQYF
>TRBV19|.|TRBJ1-1|.
TGTGCCAGTAGTGTCGACAGTTACACTGAAGCTTTCTTT
CASSVDSYTEAFF
>TRBV2|.|TRBJ1-1|.
TGTGCCAGCAGTGAACGAACTCTGGGGCCGAGGACTGAAGCTTTCTTT
CASSERTLGPRTEAFF
>TRBV29-1|TRBD1|TRBJ1-1|.
TGCAGCGTCCCGGGACAGGGGGGGAGCAACACTGAAGCTTTCTTT
CSVPGQGGSNTEAFF
>TRBV25-1|.|TRBJ1-4|.
TGTGCCAGCAGCGCCACCGGGACCCGGGGGGAAAAACTGTTTTTT
CASSATGTRGEKLFF
>TRBV7-9|TRBD1|TRBJ1-1|once
TGTGCCAGCAGCGGACAGGGGGTGAGCACTGAAGCTTTCTTT
CASSGQGVSTEAFF
>TRBV7-9|TRBD2|TRBJ2-5|.
TGTGCCAGCAGCGGACGGACTAGCGGGAGGGAGACCCAGTACTTC
CASSGRTSGRETQYF
>TRBV5-1|TRBD1|TRBJ2-5|.
TGCGCCAGCAGCTTTTTTATAGGGACAGGGGCGAAACAAGAGACCCAGTACTTC
CASSFFIGTGAKQETQYF
>TRBV4-2|TRBD2|TRBJ2-1|.
TGTGCCAGCAGCCAAGAACCCCTAGCGGGGCACTACAATGAGCAGTTCTTC
CASSQEPLAGHYNEQFF
>TRBV7-2|.|TRBJ2-7|.
TGTGCCAGCAGCTCAGAGGCCGGCTACGAGCAGTACTTC
CASSSEAGYEQYF
>TRBV27|TRBD1|TRBJ1-1|few
TGTGCCAGAGACGGCCGGGACAGGGACCTGAACACTGAAGCTTTCTTT
CARDGRDRDLNTEAFF
>TRBV10-2|TRBD2|TRBJ2-1|few
TGCGCCAGCATGGGACTAGCGGGAGTTAATGAGCAGTTCTTC
CASMGLAGVNEQFF
>TRBV29-1|TRBD2|TRBJ2-7|once
TGCAGCGTTGTACGGTCTAGCGGGAGCGGAGAGCAGTACTTC
CSVVRSSGSGEQYF
>TRBV7-6|.|TRBJ2-2|.
TGTGCCAGCAGCTTCGGGACGGACACCGGGGAGCTGTTTTTT
CASSFGTDTGELFF
>TRBV5-1|.|TRBJ1-4|.
TGCGCCAGCAGCTCAAAGGACAGTGAAAAACTGTTTTTT
CASSSKDSEKLFF
>TRBV29-1|.|TRBJ1-2|.
TGCAGCGTTGAAGATGGGGGGAGGTATGGCTACACCTTC
CSVEDGGRYGYTF